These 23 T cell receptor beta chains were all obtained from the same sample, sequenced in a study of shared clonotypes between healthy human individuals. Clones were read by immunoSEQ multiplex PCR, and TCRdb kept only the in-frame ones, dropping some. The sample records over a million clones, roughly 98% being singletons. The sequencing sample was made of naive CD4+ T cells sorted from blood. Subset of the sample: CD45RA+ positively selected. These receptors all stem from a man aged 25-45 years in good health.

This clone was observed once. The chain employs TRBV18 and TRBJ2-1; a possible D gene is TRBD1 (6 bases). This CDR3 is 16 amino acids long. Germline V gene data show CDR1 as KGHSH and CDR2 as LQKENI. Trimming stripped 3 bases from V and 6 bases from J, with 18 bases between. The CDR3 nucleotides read TGTGCCAGCTCACCGGGCAGGGGCTATCCGGGCAATGAGCAGTTCTTC. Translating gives CASSPGRGYPGNEQFF.

CDR3 nucleotides: TGTGCCAGCAGCTTCACTCTCCACGAGCAGTACTTC. It translates to CASSFTLHEQYF. This sequence joins TRBV7-9 and TRBJ2-7; D uncertain. CDR3 length: 12 amino acids. Trimming shortened V by 3 bases and J by 5 bases, and 8 bases separated the two germline ends. Germline CDR1 reads SEHNR; CDR2 reads FQNEAQ (reference sequence).

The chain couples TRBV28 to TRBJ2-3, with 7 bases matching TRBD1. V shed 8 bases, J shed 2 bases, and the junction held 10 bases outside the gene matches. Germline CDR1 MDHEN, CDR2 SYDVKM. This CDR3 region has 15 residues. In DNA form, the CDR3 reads TGTGCCAGCGGGGCCAGGGGGTCTCTCACAGATACGCAGTATTTT. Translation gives CASGARGSLTDTQYF.

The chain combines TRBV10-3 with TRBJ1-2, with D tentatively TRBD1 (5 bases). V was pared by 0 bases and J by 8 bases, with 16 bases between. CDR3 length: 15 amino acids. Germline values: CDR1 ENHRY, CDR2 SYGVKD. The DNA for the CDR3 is TGTGCCATCAGTGAGTCGAGACAGAACCCCGGCGGCTACACCTTC. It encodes CAISESRQNPGGYTF.

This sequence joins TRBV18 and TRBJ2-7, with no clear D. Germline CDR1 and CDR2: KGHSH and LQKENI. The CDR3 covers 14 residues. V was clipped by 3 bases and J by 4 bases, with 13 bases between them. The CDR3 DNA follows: TGTGCCAGCTCACCCTCCGTTGGTCAATACGAGCAGTACTTC. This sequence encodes CASSPSVGQYEQYF.

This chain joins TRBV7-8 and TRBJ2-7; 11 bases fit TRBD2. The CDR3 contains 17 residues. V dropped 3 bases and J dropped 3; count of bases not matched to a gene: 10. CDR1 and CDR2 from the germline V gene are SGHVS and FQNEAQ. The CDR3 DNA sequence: TGTGCCAGCAGCTTGGTTCCGGGACTAGCGGATGGCTACGAGCAGTACTTC. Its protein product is CASSLVPGLADGYEQYF.

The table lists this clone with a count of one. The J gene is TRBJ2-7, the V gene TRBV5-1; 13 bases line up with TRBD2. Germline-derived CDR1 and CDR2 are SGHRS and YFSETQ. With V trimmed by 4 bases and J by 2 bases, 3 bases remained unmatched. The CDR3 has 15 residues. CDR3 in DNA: TGCGCCAGCAGCCGGACTAGCGGGAGTCCCTACGAGCAGTACTTC. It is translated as CASSRTSGSPYEQYF.

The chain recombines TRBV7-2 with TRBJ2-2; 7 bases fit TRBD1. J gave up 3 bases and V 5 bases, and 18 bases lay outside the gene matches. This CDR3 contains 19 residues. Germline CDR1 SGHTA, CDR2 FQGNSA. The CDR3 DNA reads TGTGCCAGCAGCCCACGGAAGGGACAGAGAAAAGGCTACACCGGGGAGCTGTTTTTT. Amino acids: CASSPRKGQRKGYTGELFF.

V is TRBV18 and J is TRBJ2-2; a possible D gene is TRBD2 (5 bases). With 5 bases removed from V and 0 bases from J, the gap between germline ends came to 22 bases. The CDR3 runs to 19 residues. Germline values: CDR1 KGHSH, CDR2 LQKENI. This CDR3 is CASSAVPTQSGANTGELFF. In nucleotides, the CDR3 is TGTGCCAGCTCAGCAGTCCCCACTCAGAGCGGAGCGAACACCGGGGAGCTGTTTTTT. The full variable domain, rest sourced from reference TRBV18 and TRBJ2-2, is NAGVMQNPRHLVRRRGQEARLRCSPMKGHSHVYWYRQLPEEGLKFMVYLQKENIIDESGMPKERFSAEFPKEGPSILRIQQVVRGDSAAYFCASSAVPTQSGANTGELFFGEGSRLTVL.

The CDR3 nucleotides are TGTGCCAGCAGCCGGACTAGCGGGAGACTTGGCGGGGAGCTGTTTTTT. It yields the protein CASSRTSGRLGGELFF. This chain links TRBV5-4 with TRBJ2-2, with 13 nucleotides matching TRBD2. The CDR3 contains 16 residues. Germline loops: CDR1 SGHNT, CDR2 YYREEE (reference sequence). The trim removed 4 bases at V and 7 bases at J, leaving 7 bases unmatched.

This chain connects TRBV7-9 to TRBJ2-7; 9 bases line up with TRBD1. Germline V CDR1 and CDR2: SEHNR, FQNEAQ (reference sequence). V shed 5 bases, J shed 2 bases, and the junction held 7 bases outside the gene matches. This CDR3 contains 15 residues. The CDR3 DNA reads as TGTGCCAGCAGCCGGGAACGGGACAGGGCCTACGAGCAGTACTTC. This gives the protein CASSRERDRAYEQYF.

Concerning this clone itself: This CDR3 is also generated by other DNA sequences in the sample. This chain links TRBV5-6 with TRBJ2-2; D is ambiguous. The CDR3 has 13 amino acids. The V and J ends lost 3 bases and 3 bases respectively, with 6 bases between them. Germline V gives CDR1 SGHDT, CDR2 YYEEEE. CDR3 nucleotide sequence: TGTGCCAGCAGCTCCCGCTACACCGGGGAGCTGTTTTTT. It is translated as CASSSRYTGELFF.

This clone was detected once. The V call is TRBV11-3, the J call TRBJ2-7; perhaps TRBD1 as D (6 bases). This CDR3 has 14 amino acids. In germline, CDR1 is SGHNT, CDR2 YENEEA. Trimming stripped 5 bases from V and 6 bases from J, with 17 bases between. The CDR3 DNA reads TGTGCCAGCAGCCTGGACAGTGGGGAATTCGAGCAGTACTTC. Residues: CASSLDSGEFEQYF. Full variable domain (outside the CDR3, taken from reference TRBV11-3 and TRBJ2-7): EAGVVQSPRYKIIEKKQPVAFWCNPISGHNTLYWYLQNLGQGPELLIRYENEEAVDDSQLPKDRFSAERLKGVDSTLKIQPAELGDSAVYLCASSLDSGEFEQYFGPGTRLTVT.

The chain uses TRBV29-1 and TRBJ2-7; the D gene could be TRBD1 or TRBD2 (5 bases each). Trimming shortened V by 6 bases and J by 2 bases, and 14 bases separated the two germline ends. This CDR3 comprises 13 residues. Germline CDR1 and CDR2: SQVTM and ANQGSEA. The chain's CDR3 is CSVFLGDPYEQYF. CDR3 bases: TGCAGCGTATTCCTAGGGGACCCCTACGAGCAGTACTTC.

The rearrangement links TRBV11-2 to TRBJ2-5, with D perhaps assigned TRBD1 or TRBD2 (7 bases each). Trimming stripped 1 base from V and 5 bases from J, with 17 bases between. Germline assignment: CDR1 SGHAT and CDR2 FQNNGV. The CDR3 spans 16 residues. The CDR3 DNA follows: TGTGCCAGCAGCTTAGCACCCAGGGGGGGCTCTGAGACCCAGTACTTC. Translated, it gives CASSLAPRGGSETQYF.

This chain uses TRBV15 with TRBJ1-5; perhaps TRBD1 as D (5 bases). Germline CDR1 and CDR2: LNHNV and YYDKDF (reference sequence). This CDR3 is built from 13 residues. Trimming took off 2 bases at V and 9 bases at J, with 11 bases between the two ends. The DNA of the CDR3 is TGTGCCACCAGCAGATACCAGGGAACGCCCCAGCATTTT. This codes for CATSRYQGTPQHF. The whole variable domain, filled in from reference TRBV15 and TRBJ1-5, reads DAMVIQNPRYQVTQFGKPVTLSCSQTLNHNVMYWYQQKSSQAPKLLFHYYDKDFNNEADTPDNFQSRRPNTSFCFLDIRSPGLGDTAMYLCATSRYQGTPQHFGDGTRLSIL.

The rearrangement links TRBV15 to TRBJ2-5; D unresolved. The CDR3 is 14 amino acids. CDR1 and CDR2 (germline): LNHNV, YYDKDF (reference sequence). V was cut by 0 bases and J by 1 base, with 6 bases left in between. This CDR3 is CATSREVSQETQYF. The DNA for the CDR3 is TGTGCCACCAGCAGAGAGGTCAGCCAAGAGACCCAGTACTTC.

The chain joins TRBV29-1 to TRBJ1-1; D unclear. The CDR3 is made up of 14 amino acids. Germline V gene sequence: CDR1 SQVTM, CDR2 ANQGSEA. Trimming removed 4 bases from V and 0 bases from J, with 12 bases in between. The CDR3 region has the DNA TGCAGCGTTGTGAGGCAGGCCATGAACACTGAAGCTTTCTTT. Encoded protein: CSVVRQAMNTEAFF.

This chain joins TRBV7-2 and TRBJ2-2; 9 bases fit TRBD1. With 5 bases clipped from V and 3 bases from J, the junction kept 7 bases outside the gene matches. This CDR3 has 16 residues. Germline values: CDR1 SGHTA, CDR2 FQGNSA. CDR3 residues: CASSPPDRGYTGELFF. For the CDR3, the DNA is TGTGCCAGCAGCCCCCCGGACAGGGGTTACACCGGGGAGCTGTTTTTT.

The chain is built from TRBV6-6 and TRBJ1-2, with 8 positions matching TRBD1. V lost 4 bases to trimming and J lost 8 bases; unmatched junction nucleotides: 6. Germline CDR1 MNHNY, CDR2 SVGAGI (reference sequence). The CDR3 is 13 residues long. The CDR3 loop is CASSFQGADGYTF. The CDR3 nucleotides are TGTGCCAGCAGTTTTCAGGGGGCAGACGGCTACACCTTC.

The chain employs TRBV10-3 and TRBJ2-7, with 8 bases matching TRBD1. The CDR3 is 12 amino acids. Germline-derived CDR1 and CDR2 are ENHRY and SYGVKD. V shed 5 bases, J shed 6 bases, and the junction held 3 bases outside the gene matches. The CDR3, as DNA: TGTGCCATCAGTACGACAGGGGCCGAGCAGTACTTC. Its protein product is CAISTTGAEQYF.

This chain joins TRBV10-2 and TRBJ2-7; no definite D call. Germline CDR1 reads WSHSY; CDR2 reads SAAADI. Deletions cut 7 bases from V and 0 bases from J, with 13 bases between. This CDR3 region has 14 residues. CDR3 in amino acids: CASIELSSSYEQYF. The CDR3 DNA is TGCGCCAGCATCGAACTATCGAGCTCCTACGAGCAGTACTTC.

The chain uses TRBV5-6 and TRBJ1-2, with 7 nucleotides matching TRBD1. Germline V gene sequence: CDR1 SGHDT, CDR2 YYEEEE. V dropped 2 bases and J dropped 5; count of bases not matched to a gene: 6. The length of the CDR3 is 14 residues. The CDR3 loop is CASSLDRVGYGYTF. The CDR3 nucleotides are TGTGCCAGCAGCTTAGACAGGGTGGGATATGGCTACACCTTC.